The 28 T cell receptor beta chains below all came from one sample that was sequenced in a study of blood T cell repertoires in COVID-19. Method: immunoSEQ multiplex PCR; TCRdb's copy keeps in-frame clones and lacks some. This table has about 260,000 clones, approximately 85% appearing once. Sequences were obtained from PBMCs or T cells enriched from blood (not recorded which). The receptor set was obtained from a woman aged 50 to 60 who had recovered from COVID-19.

This clone appeared a single time. This chain connects TRBV28 to TRBJ1-5, with 7 bases matching TRBD1. CDR1 MDHEN and CDR2 SYDVKM come from the germline V gene. The CDR3 covers 15 residues. The V and J ends lost 11 bases and 1 base, in that order; junction bases with no gene match: 11. CDR3 bases: TGTGCCTACTCTCCCCGGGGACAGAGCAATCAGCCCCAGCATTTT. It is translated as CAYSPRGQSNQPQHF.

The chain combines TRBV30 with TRBJ1-2; weak D call: TRBD1 (5 bases). With 2 bases removed from V and 8 bases from J, the gap between germline ends came to 15 bases. The length of the CDR3 is 13 residues. CDR1 and CDR2 from the germline V gene are GTSNPN and SVGIG (reference sequence). CDR3 nucleotide sequence: TGTGCCTGGAGTACCGCCAGGGTCGGGGGCTACACCTTC. Translated, it gives CAWSTARVGGYTF.

The chain has TRBV19 and TRBJ1-2; D is possibly TRBD1 (5 bases). V was cut by 3 bases and J by 3 bases, with 14 bases left in between. Per germline, CDR1 LNHDA and CDR2 SQIVND (reference sequence). The CDR3 loop spans 15 amino acids. CDR3: CASSIDGNRYYGYTF. Here the CDR3 DNA reads TGTGCCAGTAGTATTGACGGAAACAGGTACTATGGCTACACCTTC.

In its sample, this clone was seen a few times. The chain is built from TRBV6-5 and TRBJ2-7; possible D gene TRBD1, 6 bases. Germline CDR1 MNHEY, CDR2 SVGAGI. Between the trimmed V and J ends, which lost 4 bases and 1 base, there was a span of 11 bases. The CDR3 spans 14 residues. CDR3 in DNA: TGTGCCAGCAGTTCCCGGGACATATCCTACGAGCAGTACTTC. Its protein product is CASSSRDISYEQYF.

J is TRBJ1-6 and V is TRBV7-9, with D perhaps TRBD1 (5 bases). CDR1 and CDR2 from the germline V gene are SEHNR and FQNEAQ (reference sequence). V was shortened by 1 base and J by 8 bases, with 12 bases between the two germline ends. The CDR3 runs to 15 residues. The chain's CDR3 is CASSLGGRLDSPLHF. The CDR3 DNA reads TGTGCCAGCAGCTTAGGGGGCCGATTGGATTCACCCCTCCACTTT.

The CDR3, as DNA: TGTGCCAGCAGTCCACGGACAGGGAGGGACACTGAAGCTTTCTTT. Encoded protein: CASSPRTGRDTEAFF. The chain links TRBV6-5 to TRBJ1-1, with 8 nucleotides matching TRBD1. CDR1 is MNHEY, CDR2 SVGAGI, per germline. The CDR3 is 15 residues long. The trim removed 5 bases at V and 3 bases at J, leaving 8 bases unmatched.

The genes are TRBV7-9 and TRBJ2-3, with a weak D call TRBD2 (6 bases). V was shortened by 10 bases and J by 5 bases, with 10 bases between the two germline ends. From germline, CDR1 is SEHNR and CDR2 FQNEAQ (reference sequence). The CDR3 is made up of 11 amino acids. The CDR3 DNA follows: TGTGCCACTGCGCGGGGAGATACGCAGTATTTT. It yields the protein CATARGDTQYF.

The rearrangement links TRBV19 to TRBJ2-5, with TRBD2 identical over 8 bases. Germline CDR1 and CDR2: LNHDA and SQIVND (reference sequence). This CDR3 has 14 amino acids. With 3 bases clipped from V and 5 bases from J, the junction kept 5 bases outside the gene matches. The chain's CDR3 is CASSIGTRGETQYF. DNA for the CDR3: TGTGCCAGTAGTATTGGGACTAGAGGGGAGACCCAGTACTTC.

The gene calls are TRBV5-4 and TRBJ2-2, with 9 positions matching TRBD1. CDR1 is SGHNT, CDR2 YYREEE, per germline (reference sequence). The CDR3 runs 15 residues. V shed 4 bases and J 1 base; nucleotides not matched to a gene: 2. The CDR3 spells CASSAGQGNTGELFF. The CDR3 DNA sequence: TGTGCCAGCAGCGCGGGACAGGGGAACACCGGGGAGCTGTTTTTT.

This clone was observed once. This chain connects TRBV7-9 to TRBJ2-1, with 9 bases matching TRBD2. Per germline, CDR1 SEHNR and CDR2 FQNEAQ (reference sequence). This CDR3 has 16 amino acids. Trimming cost V 4 bases and J 3 bases; bases outside gene matches: 7. The CDR3 here is CASSYPFSGGYNEQFF. The CDR3 DNA reads TGTGCCAGCAGCTACCCCTTTAGCGGGGGCTACAATGAGCAGTTCTTC.

This chain joins TRBV19 and TRBJ1-2; the D gene is possibly TRBD1 (6 bases). This CDR3 has 16 amino acids. V gave up 8 bases and J gave up 0 bases, with 19 bases separating them. Looked up from germline, CDR1 is LNHDA and CDR2 is SQIVND (reference sequence). The CDR3 sequence is CASFPRQDPTNYGYTF. CDR3 sequence (DNA): TGTGCCAGTTTCCCGCGACAGGACCCTACTAACTATGGCTACACCTTC.

This chain links TRBV19 with TRBJ1-2; D might be TRBD1 (5 bases). CDR1 is LNHDA and CDR2 is SQIVND in the germline V gene (reference sequence). There are 12 residues in the CDR3. Trimming shortened V by 5 bases and J by 8 bases, and 12 bases separated the two germline ends. The CDR3 DNA reads TGTGCCAGTAGTCCCTGGGAGGGGGGCTACACCTTC. Protein product: CASSPWEGGYTF.

This chain connects TRBV19 to TRBJ2-2, with a weak D call TRBD1 (5 bases). The CDR3 is 14 amino acids. Germline-derived CDR1 and CDR2 are LNHDA and SQIVND (reference sequence). Trimming removed 6 bases from V and 4 bases from J, with 12 bases in between. This chain's CDR3 is CASSARAPTGELFF. The CDR3 nucleotides are TGTGCCAGTAGCGCCAGGGCGCCCACCGGGGAGCTGTTTTTT.

The chain links TRBV18 to TRBJ1-1; D unclear. V gave up 4 bases and J gave up 1 base, with 19 bases separating them. CDR1 and CDR2 (germline): KGHSH, LQKENI. This CDR3 contains 17 residues. The CDR3 DNA follows: TGTGCCAGCTCACTCGTAGGCCTCCCCCCGGGGAACACTGAAGCTTTCTTT. Its protein product is CASSLVGLPPGNTEAFF. Full variable domain (rest looked up from reference TRBV18 and TRBJ1-1): NAGVMQNPRHLVRRRGQEARLRCSPMKGHSHVYWYRQLPEEGLKFMVYLQKENIIDESGMPKERFSAEFPKEGPSILRIQQVVRGDSAAYFCASSLVGLPPGNTEAFFGQGTRLTVV.

The chain carries TRBV5-5 and TRBJ1-5, with D hard to call. V was pared by 0 bases and J by 0 bases, with 7 bases between. The CDR3 contains 15 residues. Germline CDR1 SGHKS, CDR2 YYEKEE (reference sequence). The CDR3 DNA reads as TGTGCCAGCAGCTTGGCCGAGTATAGCAATCAGCCCCAGCATTTT. It yields the protein CASSLAEYSNQPQHF. Together with reference TRBV5-5 and TRBJ1-5, the CDR3 gives the full variable domain: DAGVTQSPTHLIKTRGQQVTLRCSPISGHKSVSWYQQVLGQGPQFIFQYYEKEERGRGNFPDRFSARQFPNYSSELNVNALLLGDSALYLCASSLAEYSNQPQHFGDGTRLSIL.

The chain employs TRBV5-1 and TRBJ2-2; tentatively, D is TRBD1 (6 bases). The CDR3 length is 16 residues. V dropped 4 bases and J dropped 3 bases, with 16 bases sitting between them. Germline V gene data show CDR1 as SGHRS and CDR2 as YFSETQ. CDR3 bases: TGCGCCAGCAGCGCCGGGACACCTCAATACACCGGGGAGCTGTTTTTT. It is translated as CASSAGTPQYTGELFF.

This chain links TRBV7-2 with TRBJ2-1; a possible D gene is TRBD1 (6 bases). The CDR3 is 14 residues long. Germline values: CDR1 SGHTA, CDR2 FQGNSA. The ends were cut back, 0 bases at V and 8 bases at J, with 11 bases in the middle. CDR3 region: CASSLAFQGYEQFF. The CDR3 DNA reads as TGTGCCAGCAGCTTAGCGTTCCAGGGGTATGAGCAGTTCTTC.

The V gene is TRBV28, the J gene TRBJ1-5; D not resolved. The CDR3 consists of 16 residues. The germline V gene encodes CDR1 MDHEN and CDR2 SYDVKM. V lost 2 bases, J lost 0 bases, and 11 bases lay in between. The CDR3 nucleotides are TGTGCCAGCAGTTTAGCAGGCGAATATAGCAATCAGCCCCAGCATTTT. Protein product: CASSLAGEYSNQPQHF.

V usage is TRBV2 and J usage is TRBJ2-5; 7 bases match TRBD1. The CDR3 totals 13 residues. The V segment lost 3 bases and the J segment 6 bases; nucleotides outside the gene matches: 4. Germline-derived CDR1 and CDR2 are SNHLY and FYNNEI. In nucleotides, the CDR3 is TGTGCCAGCAGTGATTCAGGGGGAAAGACCCAGTACTTC. Translating it yields CASSDSGGKTQYF.

The rearrangement links TRBV19 to TRBJ1-1; D unclear. Germline V gives CDR1 LNHDA, CDR2 SQIVND (reference sequence). This CDR3 spans 12 amino acids. The V and J ends lost 7 bases and 0 bases respectively, with 6 bases between them. CDR3 nucleotides: TGTGCCAGTAAAAACATGAACACTGAAGCTTTCTTT. This gives the protein CASKNMNTEAFF.

This clone was seen once. The rearrangement joins TRBV7-8 to TRBJ2-2, with 15 nucleotides matching TRBD2. With V trimmed by 5 bases and J by 3 bases, 13 bases remained unmatched. The CDR3 has 20 amino acids. Germline lookup yields CDR1 SGHVS and CDR2 FQNEAQ. The DNA of the CDR3 is TGTGCCAGCAGCATTGGACTAGCGGGAGGGTATGCAAAGTACACCGGGGAGCTGTTTTTT. The encoded protein is CASSIGLAGGYAKYTGELFF. Together with reference TRBV7-8 and TRBJ2-2, the CDR3 gives the full variable domain: GAGVSQSPRYKVAKRGQDVALRCDPISGHVSLFWYQQALGQGPEFLTYFQNEAQLDKSGLPSDRFFAERPEGSVSTLKIQRTQQEDSAVYLCASSIGLAGGYAKYTGELFFGEGSRLTVL.

The chain recombines TRBV9 with TRBJ2-3; D is unresolved. Trimming took 3 bases from V and 4 from J, leaving 15 bases between them. Germline assignment: CDR1 SGDLS and CDR2 YYNGEE. The CDR3 spans 15 residues. DNA of the CDR3: TGTGCCAGCAGCGCCTTGGCGAGCGCTGCAGATACGCAGTATTTT. Protein sequence: CASSALASAADTQYF. The full variable domain, in which reference TRBV9 and TRBJ2-3 provide the parts outside the CDR3, is DSGVTQTPKHLITATGQRVTLRCSPRSGDLSVYWYQQSLDQGLQFLIQYYNGEERAKGNILERFSAQQFPDLHSELNLSSLELGDSALYFCASSALASAADTQYFGPGTRLTVL.

CDR3 sequence reads: CASRPWGSYNSPLHF. In nucleotides, the CDR3 is TGTGCCAGTAGGCCATGGGGCAGCTATAATTCACCCCTCCACTTT. The chain combines TRBV19 with TRBJ1-6; D might be TRBD1 (5 bases). Germline V gene sequence: CDR1 LNHDA, CDR2 SQIVND (reference sequence). V lost 6 bases, J lost 3 bases, and 12 bases lay in between. The CDR3 consists of 15 residues.

This chain joins TRBV6-4 and TRBJ2-6; D ambiguous. The V and J ends lost 4 bases and 0 bases respectively, with 16 bases between them. Germline V CDR1 and CDR2: MRHNA, SNTAGT. The CDR3 is made up of 18 amino acids. The CDR3 nucleotides read TGTGCCAGCAGTGTAGTCAGGATTCACCGCTCTGGGGCCAACGTCCTGACTTTC. Its protein is CASSVVRIHRSGANVLTF.

The chain employs TRBV15 and TRBJ1-2; TRBD1 matches 10 bases. The germline CDR1 and CDR2 sequences are LNHNV and YYDKDF (reference sequence). CDR3 length: 13 residues. V trimming: 3 bases; J trimming: 6 bases; junction bases outside the gene matches: 1. The CDR3 DNA reads TGTGCCACCAGCAGGGACAGGGGGAATGGCTACACCTTC. Its translation is CATSRDRGNGYTF. Complete variable domain (other parts from reference TRBV15 and TRBJ1-2): DAMVIQNPRYQVTQFGKPVTLSCSQTLNHNVMYWYQQKSSQAPKLLFHYYDKDFNNEADTPDNFQSRRPNTSFCFLDIRSPGLGDTAMYLCATSRDRGNGYTFGSGTRLTVV.

This clone was seen just once. The rearrangement uses TRBV24-1 and TRBJ1-1; D unresolved. Germline V gene sequence: CDR1 KGHDR, CDR2 SFDVKD. CDR3 size: 14 residues. Between the trimmed V and J ends, which lost 7 bases and 2 bases, there was a span of 13 bases. The chain's CDR3 is CATSSPHRNTEAFF. The CDR3 region has the DNA TGTGCCACCAGCAGCCCCCACAGAAACACTGAAGCTTTCTTT.

The chain has TRBV9 and TRBJ2-1; 10 nucleotides match TRBD2. This CDR3 region has 15 residues. The V gene end was trimmed by 0 bases and the J gene end by 5 bases; junction bases not matched to a gene: 2. The germline gives CDR1 SGDLS, CDR2 YYNGEE. In DNA form, the CDR3 reads TGTGCCAGCAGCGTAGTTGGGACTAGCGACAATGAGCAGTTCTTC. Translation gives CASSVVGTSDNEQFF.

Comments on this clone: At one of its ends the junction is not consistent with the germline gene, which may arise from a read error. Other DNA variants within this sample encode the same CDR3. In DNA, the CDR3 is TGCGCCAGCAGCTTGGGAGCCCTCGAGGGCTATGGCTACACCTTC. Translated, it gives CASSLGALEGYGYTF. The V call is TRBV5-4, the J call TRBJ1-2, with unresolved D. Looked up from germline, CDR1 is SGHNT and CDR2 is YYREEE (reference sequence). This CDR3 is built from 15 residues.